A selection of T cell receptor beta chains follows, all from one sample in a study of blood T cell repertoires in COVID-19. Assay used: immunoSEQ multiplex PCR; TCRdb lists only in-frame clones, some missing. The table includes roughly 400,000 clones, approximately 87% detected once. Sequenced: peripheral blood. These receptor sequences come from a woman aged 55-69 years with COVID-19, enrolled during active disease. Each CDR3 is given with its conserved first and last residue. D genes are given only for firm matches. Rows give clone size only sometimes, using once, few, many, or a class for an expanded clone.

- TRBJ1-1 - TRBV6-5 CASRDNKNTEAFF TGTGCCAGCAGGGACAACAAGAACACTGAAGCTTTCTTT
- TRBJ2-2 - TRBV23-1 CGHRPSTNTGELFF TGCGGACACAGGCCTTCAACGAACACCGGGGAGCTGTTTTTT
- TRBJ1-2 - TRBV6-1 CASSEARRNYGYTF TGTGCCAGCAGTGAAGCGCGGCGGAACTATGGCTACACCTTC
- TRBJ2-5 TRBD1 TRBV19 CASGDRSQETQYF TGTGCCAGTGGGGACAGGTCCCAAGAGACCCAGTACTTC
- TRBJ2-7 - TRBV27 CASRPTGYSPSYEQYF TGTGCCAGCAGGCCTACAGGCTATTCCCCCTCCTACGAGCAGTACTTC
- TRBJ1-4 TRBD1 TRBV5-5 CASERRQGAQSNEKLFF TGTGCCAGCGAACGCAGACAGGGGGCGCAGAGTAATGAAAAACTGTTTTTT
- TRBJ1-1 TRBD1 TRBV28 CASSLGQGGTEAFF TGTGCCAGCAGCTTGGGACAGGGAGGCACTGAAGCTTTCTTT
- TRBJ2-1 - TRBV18 CASSPTGGSYNEQFF TGTGCCAGCTCACCAACGGGGGGCTCATACAATGAGCAGTTCTTC
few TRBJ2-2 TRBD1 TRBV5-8 CASSQDRRRTGELFF TGTGCCAGCAGCCAGGACAGGCGACGCACCGGGGAGCTGTTTTTT
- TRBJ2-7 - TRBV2 CASRVGGVEQYF TGTGCCAGCAGGGTAGGGGGGGTCGAGCAGTACTTC
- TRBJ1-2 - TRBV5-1 CASSLDTGGGYTF TGCGCCAGCAGCTTGGATACGGGGGGAGGCTACACCTTC
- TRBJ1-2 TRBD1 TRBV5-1 CASYPPGQGAYGYTF TGCGCCAGCTACCCCCCGGGACAGGGAGCCTATGGCTACACCTTC
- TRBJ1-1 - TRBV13 CASSPERRMNTEAFF TGTGCCAGCAGCCCCGAGCGTAGAATGAACACTGAAGCTTTCTTT
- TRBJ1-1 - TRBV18 CASSPPQAGIGTEAFF TGTGCCAGCTCACCACCACAGGCAGGGATCGGCACTGAAGCTTTCTTT
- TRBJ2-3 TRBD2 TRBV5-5 CASSRGLAGTDTQYF TGTGCCAGCAGCCGGGGACTAGCGGGGACAGATACGCAGTATTTT
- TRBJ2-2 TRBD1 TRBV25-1 CASSNTGTGNTGELFF TGTGCCAGCAGTAATACCGGGACAGGGAACACCGGGGAGCTGTTTTTT
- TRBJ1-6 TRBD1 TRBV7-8 CASSFRGPGSPLHF TGTGCCAGCAGCTTCAGGGGGCCTGGTTCACCCCTCCACTTT
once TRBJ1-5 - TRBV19 CASSITGDSNQPQHF TGTGCCAGTAGTATAACCGGGGATAGCAATCAGCCCCAGCATTTT
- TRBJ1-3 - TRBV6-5 CASRETSGNTIYF TGTGCCAGCAGGGAGACCTCCGGAAACACCATATATTTT
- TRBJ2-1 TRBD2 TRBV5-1 CASTRVSGGAVGQFF TGCGCCAGCACCCGAGTTAGCGGGGGGGCCGTTGGGCAGTTCTTC
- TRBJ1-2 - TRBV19 CASAESEHYGYTF TGTGCCAGTGCCGAGTCGGAGCACTATGGCTACACCTTC
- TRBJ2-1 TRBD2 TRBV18 CASSPGLAGNEQFF TGTGCCAGCTCACCAGGACTAGCCGGCAATGAGCAGTTCTTC
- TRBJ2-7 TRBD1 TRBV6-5 CASRAETGAPFEQYF TGTGCCAGCAGGGCTGAGACAGGGGCGCCTTTCGAGCAGTACTTC
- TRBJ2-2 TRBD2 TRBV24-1 CATSAFRGGQNTGELFF TGTGCCACCAGTGCCTTTCGGGGGGGGCAAAACACCGGGGAGCTGTTTTTT
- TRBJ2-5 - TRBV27 CASRVGRSFQETQYF TGTGCCAGCCGGGTAGGGAGGAGTTTCCAAGAGACCCAGTACTTC
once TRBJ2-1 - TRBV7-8 CASVGGLEQFF TGTGCCAGCGTGGGGGGTCTCGAGCAGTTCTTC
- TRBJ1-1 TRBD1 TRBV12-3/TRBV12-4 CASSSLDRDRGFF TGTGCCAGCAGTTCCCTGGACAGGGATCGTGGTTTCTTT
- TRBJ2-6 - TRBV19 CASKKGVGILTF TGTGCCAGTAAAAAGGGGGTGGGGATCCTGACTTTC
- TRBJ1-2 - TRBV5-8 CASSLWGGSGYGYTF TGTGCCAGCAGCTTGTGGGGGGGCAGCGGCTATGGCTACACCTTC
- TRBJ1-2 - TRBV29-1 CSVEESASKSYGYTF TGCAGCGTTGAAGAGTCTGCCTCGAAGAGCTATGGCTACACCTTC